Following are 26 T cell receptor beta chains from one sample sequenced in a study of a mutant IDH1 vaccine in newly diagnosed glioma. Data came from immunoSEQ multiplex PCR; TCRdb stores just in-frame clones and leaves some out. The table lists tens of thousands of clones, around 84% of them singletons. These receptors lack a known antigen. Noted time point: week 35, safety follow-up. Vaccination comprised doses that each held 300 ug of mutant IDH1 20-mer peptide, plus topical imiquimod. Source: PBMCs, taken from a glioma patient whose treatment included an IDH1 peptide vaccine. These receptor sequences come from a man aged 30 to 45 with glioma.

The rearrangement links TRBV2 to TRBJ2-5; 9 bases match TRBD1. V lost 7 bases and J lost 5; bases outside the gene matches: 11. This CDR3 is built from 15 residues. Germline loops: CDR1 SNHLY, CDR2 FYNNEI. CDR3 amino acids: CASTRQGVGEETQYF. The CDR3 coding sequence is TGTGCCAGCACCCGACAGGGGGTAGGCGAGGAGACCCAGTACTTC. The full variable domain, completed using reference TRBV2 and TRBJ2-5, is EPEVTQTPSHQVTQMGQEVILRCVPISNHLYFYWYRQILGQKVEFLVSFYNNEISEKSEIFDDQFSVERPDGSNFTLKIRSTKLEDSAMYFCASTRQGVGEETQYFGPGTRLLVL.

The rearrangement links TRBV9 to TRBJ1-1; D uncertain. Germline-derived CDR1 and CDR2 are SGDLS and YYNGEE. The V end lost 0 bases, the J end lost 6 bases, and 9 bases lay between the germline ends. The CDR3 contains 13 residues. The CDR3 nucleotides read TGTGCCAGCAGCGTAGGGGGTGGGCCTGAAGCTTTCTTT. Its protein product is CASSVGGGPEAFF. Full variable domain (rest looked up from reference TRBV9 and TRBJ1-1): DSGVTQTPKHLITATGQRVTLRCSPRSGDLSVYWYQQSLDQGLQFLIQYYNGEERAKGNILERFSAQQFPDLHSELNLSSLELGDSALYFCASSVGGGPEAFFGQGTRLTVV.

On this clone itself: The sample holds other DNA sequences that translate to the same CDR3. The chain is built from TRBV27 and TRBJ1-1; tentatively, D is TRBD1 (5 bases). Looked up from germline, CDR1 is MNHEY and CDR2 is SMNVEV (reference sequence). V gave up 5 bases and J gave up 2 bases, with 9 bases separating them. This CDR3 has 13 residues. This CDR3 reads CASSLTGNTEAFF. The DNA of the CDR3 is TGTGCCAGCAGTCTAACAGGAAACACTGAAGCTTTCTTT.

V gene TRBV4-2 combines with J gene TRBJ2-5, with 9 nucleotides matching TRBD2. After removal of 0 bases from V and 4 bases from J, the junction contained 6 bases not matched to a gene. Germline V lookup: CDR1 LGHNA, CDR2 YNFKEQ. The CDR3 is made up of 16 amino acids. The CDR3 is CASSQDRAGLAETQYF. As DNA, the CDR3 is TGTGCCAGCAGCCAAGATCGAGCGGGACTAGCAGAGACCCAGTACTTC.

V usage is TRBV7-2 and J usage is TRBJ2-3; 8 positions match TRBD1. Germline CDR1 is SGHTA and CDR2 is FQGNSA. The CDR3 has 19 amino acids. J lost 1 base, V lost 0 bases, and 12 bases had no gene match. The CDR3 protein is CASSLAFFGQGYGTDTQYF. CDR3 DNA sequence: TGTGCCAGCAGCTTAGCTTTCTTCGGACAGGGATACGGCACAGATACGCAGTATTTT.

This sequence joins TRBV15 and TRBJ2-7; no definite D call. Germline CDR1 is LNHNV and CDR2 is YYDKDF (reference sequence). The CDR3 runs to 16 residues. Trimming pared 0 bases from V and 2 bases from J, leaving 14 bases between. This chain's CDR3 is CATSRDLSQSAYEQYF. CDR3 nucleotides: TGTGCCACCAGCAGAGATCTCTCCCAGTCTGCCTACGAGCAGTACTTC.

V is TRBV6-5 and J is TRBJ1-6, with unresolved D. V gave up 7 bases and J gave up 6 bases, with 7 bases separating them. The CDR3 loop spans 12 amino acids. In germline, CDR1 is MNHEY, CDR2 SVGAGI. The CDR3 here is CASKDTNSPLHF. Here the CDR3 DNA reads TGTGCCAGCAAAGATACTAATTCACCCCTCCACTTT.

The genes are TRBV19 and TRBJ1-3; D is uncertain. The CDR3 is made up of 13 amino acids. In germline, CDR1 is LNHDA, CDR2 SQIVND (reference sequence). The V and J ends lost 8 bases and 2 bases respectively, with 10 bases between them. In DNA form, the CDR3 reads TGTGCCAGTTTACAGTACCCTGGAAACACCATATATTTT. As protein: CASLQYPGNTIYF.

This rearrangement joins TRBV4-1 to TRBJ1-5, with TRBD1 identical over 9 bases. Germline trimming cut 3 bases from V and 6 bases from J; bases unmatched to any gene: 6. CDR1 MGHRA and CDR2 YSYEKL come from the germline V gene. The CDR3 extends over 15 amino acids. The CDR3 protein is CASSQGSTGGQPQHF. The DNA for the CDR3 is TGCGCCAGCAGCCAGGGCTCGACAGGGGGTCAGCCCCAGCATTTT.

V is TRBV11-2 and J is TRBJ2-1; 8 nucleotides line up with TRBD2. This CDR3 is 15 amino acids long. Germline CDR1 reads SGHAT; CDR2 reads FQNNGV. Unmatched junction bases numbered 9, after V lost 5 bases and J lost 6 bases. The CDR3 DNA follows: TGTGCCAGCAGCCAATGGCCAGCGGGGGCCAATGAGCAGTTCTTC. This gives the protein CASSQWPAGANEQFF.

The rearrangement links TRBV18 to TRBJ2-7; D possibly corresponds to TRBD2 (6 bases). CDR1 is KGHSH, CDR2 LQKENI, per germline. The CDR3 runs 15 residues. V lost 2 bases and J 4 bases, leaving 15 bases between the germline ends. The CDR3 DNA follows: TGTGCCAGCTCACCAGGGGGTAGTCGGGGGTACGAGCAGTACTTC. Protein sequence: CASSPGGSRGYEQYF.

V usage is TRBV19 and J usage is TRBJ2-2; unclear D gene. The CDR3 contains 17 residues. The V gene lost 1 base and the J gene lost 0 bases, with 12 bases spanning the gap. The V gene's germline CDR1 is LNHDA and CDR2 SQIVND (reference sequence). In DNA, the CDR3 is TGTGCCAGTAGTATAGGTTTCACTTACTCGAACACCGGGGAGCTGTTTTTT. This codes for CASSIGFTYSNTGELFF.

The rearrangement uses TRBV18 and TRBJ2-3, with 12 bases identical to TRBD2. V shed 2 bases, J shed 0 bases, and the junction held 6 bases outside the gene matches. The CDR3 contains 18 residues. Germline V gives CDR1 KGHSH, CDR2 LQKENI. The CDR3 region has the DNA TGTGCCAGCTCACCAACCCTAGCGGGGGGGCGTAGCACAGATACGCAGTATTTT. The encoded protein is CASSPTLAGGRSTDTQYF.

V is TRBV7-9 and J is TRBJ2-3; D gene uncertain. V was trimmed by 5 bases and J by 8 bases, leaving 17 bases between them. This CDR3 has 14 amino acids. CDR1 is SEHNR, CDR2 FQNEAQ, per germline (reference sequence). Written as DNA, the CDR3 is TGTGCCAGCAGCCCCCCGGACCTACGGGCTACGCAGTATTTT. Translated, it gives CASSPPDLRATQYF.

V gene TRBV27 combines with J gene TRBJ1-1; 7 bases are shared with TRBD1. The CDR3 totals 14 residues. Germline trimming cut 6 bases from V and 0 bases from J; bases unmatched to any gene: 4. Germline V gene sequence: CDR1 MNHEY, CDR2 SMNVEV (reference sequence). CDR3 loop: CASRQGRLNTEAFF. As DNA, the CDR3 is TGTGCCAGCAGACAGGGGCGTTTGAACACTGAAGCTTTCTTT.

The chain is built from TRBV5-1 and TRBJ2-1; D is perhaps TRBD1 or TRBD2 (5 bases each). This CDR3 spans 13 amino acids. Germline V lookup: CDR1 SGHRS, CDR2 YFSETQ. V was clipped by 4 bases and J by 8 bases, with 13 bases between them. CDR3 protein: CASSNGARDEQFF. In DNA, the CDR3 is TGCGCCAGCAGCAACGGGGCGAGGGATGAGCAGTTCTTC.

The chain uses TRBV2 and TRBJ1-2; 10 bases are a match to TRBD1. J was trimmed by 4 bases and V by 7 bases; bases with no gene match: 6. The CDR3 extends over 14 amino acids. Germline CDR1 SNHLY, CDR2 FYNNEI. CDR3 in amino acids: CASIRTGGSYGYTF. The CDR3 DNA is TGTGCCAGCATTAGGACAGGGGGATCCTATGGCTACACCTTC.

This sequence joins TRBV28 and TRBJ2-1; the D is unclear. The CDR3 sequence is 12 residues long. Per the germline V gene, CDR1 is MDHEN and CDR2 is SYDVKM. Between the trimmed V and J ends, which lost 8 bases and 2 bases, there was a span of 7 bases. CDR3 loop: CASRKTYNEQFF. CDR3 coding DNA: TGTGCCAGCCGGAAGACCTACAATGAGCAGTTCTTC.

V is TRBV5-1 and J is TRBJ1-2; D not certain. Germline CDR1 and CDR2: SGHRS and YFSETQ. CDR3 size: 16 residues. Trimming removed 7 bases at V and 4 bases at J, with 23 bases between. The CDR3 DNA reads TGCGCCAGCCAGCTTGGGTCAGGACCTAAGACCTATGGCTACACCTTC. This encodes CASQLGSGPKTYGYTF.

This chain joins TRBV5-1 and TRBJ2-7, with D perhaps matching TRBD1 (7 bases). Germline V gives CDR1 SGHRS, CDR2 YFSETQ. The germline V and J ends were trimmed by 0 bases and 3 bases, with 10 bases remaining between them. This CDR3 contains 14 residues. CDR3 sequence: CASSLGRGDYEQYF. For the CDR3, the DNA is TGCGCCAGCAGCTTGGGCAGGGGGGACTACGAGCAGTACTTC.

The chain employs TRBV6-1 and TRBJ2-7, with D possibly being TRBD1 or TRBD2 (5 bases each). This CDR3 contains 15 residues. The germline V and J ends were trimmed by 3 bases and 2 bases, with 14 bases remaining between them. Per the germline V gene, CDR1 is MNHNS and CDR2 is SASEGT. CDR3 in amino acids: CASSEAGTGPYEQYF. The CDR3 DNA follows: TGTGCCAGCAGTGAGGCAGGGACGGGTCCCTACGAGCAGTACTTC.

The chain combines TRBV13 with TRBJ1-4; 9 nucleotides align to TRBD1. Germline CDR1 reads PRHDT; CDR2 reads FYEKMQ (reference sequence). J gave up 1 base and V 3 bases, and 3 bases lay outside the gene matches. CDR3 length: 16 residues. The DNA of the CDR3 is TGTGCCAGCAGCTTCAACAGGGGGCGAACTAATGAAAAACTGTTTTTT. This codes for CASSFNRGRTNEKLFF.

The chain combines TRBV19 with TRBJ1-1; D may be TRBD1 (5 bases). The CDR3 contains 14 residues. Germline-derived CDR1 and CDR2 are LNHDA and SQIVND (reference sequence). Trimming shortened V by 7 bases and J by 1 base, and 13 bases separated the two germline ends. The CDR3 protein is CASNLRGANTEAFF. CDR3 nucleotides: TGTGCCAGTAACCTACGAGGGGCGAACACTGAAGCTTTCTTT.

This chain's CDR3 is CASRGLAGSQETQYF. For the CDR3, the DNA is TGCGCCAGCAGGGGTCTAGCGGGGAGCCAAGAGACCCAGTACTTC. The gene calls are TRBV5-1 and TRBJ2-5; 9 nucleotides line up with TRBD2. CDR1 and CDR2 from the germline V gene are SGHRS and YFSETQ. J gave up 1 base and V 5 bases, and 6 bases lay outside the gene matches. This CDR3 comprises 15 residues. The variable domain in full, completed from reference TRBV5-1 and TRBJ2-5, reads KAGVTQTPRYLIKTRGQQVTLSCSPISGHRSVSWYQQTPGQGLQFLFEYFSETQRNKGNFPGRFSGRQFSNSRSEMNVSTLELGDSALYLCASRGLAGSQETQYFGPGTRLLVL.

V gene TRBV18 combines with J gene TRBJ1-5; no definite D call. CDR1 KGHSH and CDR2 LQKENI come from the germline V gene. Between the trimmed V and J ends, which lost 6 bases and 1 base, there was a span of 10 bases. The CDR3 runs 14 residues. The CDR3 is CASSHAGSNQPQHF. CDR3 DNA sequence: TGTGCCAGCTCTCACGCGGGCAGCAATCAGCCCCAGCATTTT.

This sequence joins TRBV27 and TRBJ1-6; D is ambiguous. This CDR3 is 15 amino acids long. Germline CDR1 MNHEY, CDR2 SMNVEV (reference sequence). V was cut by 8 bases and J by 9 bases, with 20 bases left in between. The CDR3 bases are TGTGCCAGCGGACGGGCAGCCAGCCCAACTTCACCCCTCCACTTT. Translating gives CASGRAASPTSPLHF.